The 26 T cell receptor beta chains presented below share a single source sample, sequenced in a study of T cell repertoires in cytomegalovirus infection. In TCRdb, the reads were re-called with MiXCR into one record per CDR3 protein. This sample has about 240,000 distinct CDR3 sequences, with around 6.2% found just once. Input material: PBMCs. All receptors come from a human donor in good health (CMV status not recorded). Some clones in this sample may be carry-over from other donors' samples.

This clonotype was detected ten times or more. The chain joins TRBV7-6 to TRBJ1-1, with D uncertain. This CDR3 has 13 amino acids. The germline CDR1 and CDR2 sequences are SGHVS and FNYEAQ. The V end was cut by 5 bases, the J end by 0 bases, with 7 bases between. CDR3 in DNA: TGTGCCAGCAGCAGGGAGGTGAACACTGAAGCTTTCTTT. This translates into CASSREVNTEAFF.

This clonotype was counted at least ten times. This chain joins TRBV12-3 or TRBV12-4 and TRBJ1-1; 7 positions match TRBD1. V was pared by 3 bases and J by 11 bases, with 6 bases of the junction left unmatched. This CDR3 spans 12 amino acids. Here the CDR3 reads CASSLRQGSAFF. CDR3 nucleotide sequence: TGTGCCAGCAGTTTGCGACAGGGATCCGCTTTCTTT.

The CDR3 spells CASTQLADTQYF. CDR3 in DNA: TGTGCCAGCACGCAGTTGGCAGATACGCAGTATTTT. The rearrangement joins TRBV25-1 to TRBJ2-3; D is uncertain. Germline V lookup: CDR1 MGHDK, CDR2 SYGVNS. The CDR3 totals 12 residues. V lost 7 bases to trimming and J lost 4 bases, with 9 bases between them.

This clonotype was recorded many times. V and J are TRBV6-2 or TRBV6-3 and TRBJ2-6; D is undetermined. With 6 bases removed from V and 0 bases from J, the gap between germline ends came to 6 bases. The CDR3 is 14 amino acids. Germline CDR1 MNHEY, CDR2 SVGEGT. This chain's CDR3 is CASRRSSGANVLTF. The CDR3 bases are TGTGCCAGCAGGCGGTCCTCTGGGGCCAACGTCCTGACTTTC.

This clonotype was observed at least ten times. This chain joins TRBV11-2 and TRBJ1-6; TRBD1 aligns across 10 bases. V lost 5 bases, J lost 6 bases, and 7 bases stayed unmatched. The CDR3 length is 16 residues. Germline CDR1 is SGHAT and CDR2 is FQNNGV. CDR3 nucleotides: TGTGCCAGCAGCAGTACGGGGGACAGGGGTAATTCACCCCTCCACTTT. This codes for CASSSTGDRGNSPLHF.

In this sample, this clonotype turned up many times. The chain employs TRBV6-2 or TRBV6-3 and TRBJ2-7; no definite D call. This CDR3 is built from 13 residues. The ends were cut back, 7 bases at V and 4 bases at J, with 14 bases in the middle. The germline gives CDR1 MNHEY, CDR2 SVGEGT. CDR3 loop: CASTPPGPYEQYF. The DNA of the CDR3 is TGTGCCAGCACCCCCCCCGGGCCTTACGAGCAGTACTTC.

This chain joins TRBV2 and TRBJ2-2; 10 bases agree with TRBD2. The CDR3 is 16 residues long. Germline V gives CDR1 SNHLY, CDR2 FYNNEI. V lost 5 bases to trimming and J lost 0 bases; unmatched junction nucleotides: 3. The chain's CDR3 is CASSLGLAANTGELFF. CDR3 DNA: TGTGCCAGCAGTCTTGGACTAGCGGCGAACACCGGGGAGCTGTTTTTT.

This clonotype was detected many times. The chain uses TRBV12-3 or TRBV12-4 and TRBJ2-7; D may be TRBD1 (5 bases). Trimming removed 1 base at V and 5 bases at J, with 15 bases between. The CDR3 is 15 residues long. The chain's CDR3 is CASSLEGRGPDEQYF. The CDR3 region has the DNA TGTGCCAGCAGTTTAGAGGGAAGGGGTCCGGACGAGCAGTACTTC.

This clonotype was counted at least ten times. This chain uses TRBV7-6 with TRBJ2-1; no clear D. The CDR3 extends over 15 amino acids. Germline lookup yields CDR1 SGHVS and CDR2 FNYEAQ. Trimming stripped 3 bases from V and 0 bases from J, with 9 bases between. CDR3 DNA: TGTGCCAGCAGCTTCACTCCCGACTCCTACAATGAGCAGTTCTTC. Translating it yields CASSFTPDSYNEQFF. Based on the CDR3 plus reference TRBV7-6 and TRBJ2-1, the full variable domain is GAGVSQSPRYKVTKRGQDVALRCDPISGHVSLYWYRQALGQGPEFLTYFNYEAQQDKSGLPNDRFSAERPEGSISTLTIQRTEQRDSAMYRCASSFTPDSYNEQFFGPGTRLTVL.

The genes are TRBV7-6 and TRBJ2-5; 8 bases are a match to TRBD2. This CDR3 comprises 13 residues. CDR1 is SGHVS, CDR2 FNYEAQ, per germline. The CDR3 loop reads CASGFGGVETQYF. The CDR3 bases are TGTGCGAGCGGCTTCGGGGGGGTTGAGACCCAGTACTTC.

This clonotype was detected many times. V is TRBV2 and J is TRBJ1-2; D unresolved. V lost 1 base to trimming and J lost 4 bases, with 10 bases between them. Germline V gene sequence: CDR1 SNHLY, CDR2 FYNNEI. The CDR3 runs to 14 residues. This CDR3 is CASSEGNSIYGYTF. DNA for the CDR3: TGTGCCAGCAGTGAAGGAAACAGTATCTATGGCTACACCTTC.

There are many counts of this clonotype. V gene TRBV18 combines with J gene TRBJ1-4, with D possibly matching TRBD1 (5 bases). The CDR3 length is 15 residues. V was clipped by 3 bases and J by 5 bases, with 13 bases between them. Germline V lookup: CDR1 KGHSH, CDR2 LQKENI. CDR3 DNA sequence: TGTGCCAGCTCACCTCAGCCAGGGTCGAATGAAAAACTGTTTTTT. It yields the protein CASSPQPGSNEKLFF.

This clonotype was recorded at least ten times. V and J are TRBV20-1 and TRBJ2-7, with D tentatively TRBD1 (6 bases). Germline CDR1 reads DFQATT; CDR2 reads SNEGSKA (reference sequence). CDR3 length: 13 residues. With 4 bases removed from V and 2 bases from J, the gap between germline ends came to 12 bases. CDR3 DNA: TGCAGTGCTATCGGGGCAGGGGCCTACGAGCAGTACTTC. This codes for CSAIGAGAYEQYF.

This clonotype was seen many times. The rearrangement joins TRBV2 to TRBJ2-3, with D hard to call. Trimming took 9 bases from V and 6 from J, leaving 10 bases between them. This CDR3 region has 11 residues. The germline V gene encodes CDR1 SNHLY and CDR2 FYNNEI. The CDR3 DNA sequence: TGTGCCAGTACAAATTTTGATACGCAGTATTTT. This translates into CASTNFDTQYF.

This clonotype was seen repeatedly, ten times or more. This chain joins TRBV20-1 and TRBJ2-1; D unclear. The CDR3 runs to 11 residues. Trimming stripped 2 bases from V and 5 bases from J, with 4 bases between. Germline assignment: CDR1 DFQATT and CDR2 SNEGSKA (reference sequence). CDR3 sequence (DNA): TGCAGTGCTAGAAGTAACAATGAGCAGTTCTTC. Amino acids: CSARSNNEQFF.

This clonotype occurred many times. This chain connects TRBV7-9 to TRBJ1-5; tentatively, D is TRBD1 (5 bases). Germline V gives CDR1 SEHNR, CDR2 FQNEAQ (reference sequence). CDR3 size: 14 residues. V lost 3 bases and J 3 bases, leaving 9 bases between the germline ends. The CDR3 spells CASSLDNANQPQHF. The CDR3 DNA follows: TGTGCCAGCAGCTTGGACAATGCCAATCAGCCCCAGCATTTT.

This clonotype was seen a handful of times. The chain has TRBV28 and TRBJ2-1; D is possibly TRBD2 (5 bases). CDR1 is MDHEN, CDR2 SYDVKM, per germline. The ends were cut back, 3 bases at V and 5 bases at J, with 11 bases in the middle. The CDR3 has 14 amino acids. For the CDR3, the DNA is TGTGCCAGCAGTTTCACTTGGGGAGACAATGAGCAGTTCTTC. Translated: CASSFTWGDNEQFF.

This clonotype has a count of ten or more. The chain recombines TRBV11-2 with TRBJ2-1, with D tentatively TRBD2 (5 bases). The length of the CDR3 is 14 residues. V gave up 5 bases and J gave up 4 bases, with 12 bases separating them. The V gene's germline CDR1 is SGHAT and CDR2 FQNNGV. CDR3 bases: TGTGCCAGCAGCGATCTGGCGGGTTACAATGAGCAGTTCTTC. It encodes CASSDLAGYNEQFF.

This clonotype was picked up many times. J is TRBJ2-7 and V is TRBV20-1; D call uncertain. This CDR3 spans 15 amino acids. From germline, CDR1 is DFQATT and CDR2 SNEGSKA (reference sequence). With 1 base removed from V and 2 bases from J, the gap between germline ends came to 15 bases. The DNA for the CDR3 is TGCAGTGCTAGAGCCCTTAGCAGTGACCCCTACGAGCAGTACTTC. Translating gives CSARALSSDPYEQYF.

This clonotype has ten or more counts. J is TRBJ1-4 and V is TRBV7-2, with D maybe TRBD1 (5 bases). V lost 5 bases and J 5 bases, leaving 15 bases between the germline ends. The germline V gene encodes CDR1 SGHTA and CDR2 FQGNSA. This CDR3 is built from 15 residues. Written as DNA, the CDR3 is TGTGCCAGCAGCGTCCAAGCGGGACCAAATGAAAAACTGTTTTTT. This codes for CASSVQAGPNEKLFF.

This clonotype was seen at least ten times. This sequence joins TRBV6-2 or TRBV6-3 and TRBJ1-2; maybe TRBD1 (5 bases). Germline CDR1 and CDR2: MNHEY and SVGEGT. With 6 bases removed from V and 7 bases from J, the gap between germline ends came to 21 bases. This CDR3 region has 15 residues. This CDR3 reads CASSLGGPGGFGYTF. In nucleotides, the CDR3 is TGTGCCAGCAGCCTCGGGGGACCCGGAGGGTTTGGCTACACCTTC.

There are many counts of this clonotype. This rearrangement joins TRBV27 to TRBJ2-2; 9 bases align to TRBD2. Germline V gives CDR1 MNHEY, CDR2 SMNVEV (reference sequence). CDR3 length equals 16 residues. V shed 5 bases and J 1 base; nucleotides not matched to a gene: 5. CDR3 in amino acids: CASSPPSGENTGELFF. Here the CDR3 DNA reads TGTGCCAGCAGTCCCCCTAGCGGGGAGAACACCGGGGAGCTGTTTTTT.

The V gene is TRBV20-1, the J gene TRBJ1-1; the D gene is possibly TRBD1 (6 bases). Looked up from germline, CDR1 is DFQATT and CDR2 is SNEGSKA (reference sequence). The CDR3 has 14 residues. V lost 6 bases and J lost 4, with 18 bases in between. CDR3 sequence: CSAVRGGSGTEAFF. The CDR3 coding sequence is TGCAGTGCGGTCAGGGGAGGTTCGGGCACTGAAGCTTTCTTT.

This clonotype was observed many times. The V and J genes are TRBV2 and TRBJ2-2; maybe TRBD1 (6 bases). With 6 bases removed from V and 4 bases from J, the gap between germline ends came to 9 bases. Germline V lookup: CDR1 SNHLY, CDR2 FYNNEI. The CDR3 loop spans 13 amino acids. The DNA for the CDR3 is TGTGCCAGCAGAAGGGGGATCACCGGGGAGCTGTTTTTT. This translates into CASRRGITGELFF.

This clonotype showed up many times. V and J are TRBV2 and TRBJ2-1; D gene uncertain. CDR1 is SNHLY, CDR2 FYNNEI, per germline. The ends were cut back, 0 bases at V and 0 bases at J, with 9 bases in the middle. The CDR3 runs to 16 residues. The CDR3 nucleotides are TGTGCCAGCAGTGAAGCGTCAACTCGCTCCTACAATGAGCAGTTCTTC. This gives the protein CASSEASTRSYNEQFF.

This clonotype has at least ten counts. V is TRBV7-9 and J is TRBJ2-5; D remains unclear. From germline, CDR1 is SEHNR and CDR2 FQNEAQ (reference sequence). V lost 4 bases to trimming and J lost 0 bases, with 3 bases between them. The CDR3 has 12 residues. The CDR3 DNA reads TGTGCCAGCAGCTGGTACCAAGAGACCCAGTACTTC. Translating it yields CASSWYQETQYF.